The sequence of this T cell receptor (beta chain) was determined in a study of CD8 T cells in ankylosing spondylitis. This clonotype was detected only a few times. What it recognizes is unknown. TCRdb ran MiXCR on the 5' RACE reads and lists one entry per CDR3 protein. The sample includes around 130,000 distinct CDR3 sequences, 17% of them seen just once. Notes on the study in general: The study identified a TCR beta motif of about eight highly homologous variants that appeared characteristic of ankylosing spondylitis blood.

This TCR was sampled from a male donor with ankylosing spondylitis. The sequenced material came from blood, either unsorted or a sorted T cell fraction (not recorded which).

The CDR3 DNA reads as TGCGCCAGCAGCCATGGGACCGGCGGGAGGCTGGAGACCCAGTACTTC. As protein: CASSHGTGGRLETQYF. The rearrangement links TRBV4-3 to TRBJ2-5; 8 bases line up with TRBD2. The CDR3 consists of 16 residues. Germline-derived CDR1 and CDR2 are LGHNA and YSLEER. The J segment lost 5 bases and the V segment lost 3 bases, leaving 11 bases of the junction unmatched.